This T cell receptor (beta chain) was retrieved from a study of OX40 agonist ivuxolimab in advanced cancers. General study findings and limits: There were also nonresponders showing low normalized T-cell clonal expansion.

The CDR3 is 15 amino acids. Trimming removed 4 bases from V and 7 bases from J; junction bases left unmatched: 7. Per the germline V gene, CDR1 is SGHRS and CDR2 is YFSETQ. This clone is classed as medium-sized (0.01 to 0.1%). Its antigen is unidentified. On cycle 4 day 1 and cycle 7 day 1, as well as at baseline, blood was sampled. TCRdb's copy holds only in-frame clones and misses some; the assay was immunoSEQ multiplex PCR. The sample has tens of thousands of clones, more than 70% seen once; the top ten hold 5.5% to 7.5%. The TCR was taken from an adult with an advanced solid tumor such as melanoma, head and neck, liver or kidney cancer. Source: CD4+ or CD8+ T cells sorted from blood, taken in a trial of the OX40 agonist ivuxolimab. V is TRBV5-1 and J is TRBJ1-6; 8 bases map to TRBD1. CDR3 residues: CASSPGQGMNSPLHF. CDR3 bases: TGCGCCAGCAGCCCAGGACAGGGAATGAATTCACCCCTCCACTTT.